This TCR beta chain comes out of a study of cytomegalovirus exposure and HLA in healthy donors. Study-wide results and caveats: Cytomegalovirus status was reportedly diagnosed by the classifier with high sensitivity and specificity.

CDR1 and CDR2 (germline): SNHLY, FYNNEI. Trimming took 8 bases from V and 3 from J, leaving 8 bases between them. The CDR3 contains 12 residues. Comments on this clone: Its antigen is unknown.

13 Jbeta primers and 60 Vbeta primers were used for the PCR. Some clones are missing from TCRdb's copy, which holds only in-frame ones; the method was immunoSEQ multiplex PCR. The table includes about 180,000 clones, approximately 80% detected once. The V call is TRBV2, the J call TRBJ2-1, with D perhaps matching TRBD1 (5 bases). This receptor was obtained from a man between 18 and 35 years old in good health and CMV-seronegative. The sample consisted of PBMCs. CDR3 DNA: TGTGCCAGCTCTCAGGGCTACAATGAGCAGTTCTTC. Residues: CASSQGYNEQFF.